Shown below are 18 T cell receptor beta chains from a single sample sequenced in a study of spatial heterogeneity in lung cancer. The time point: sample taken at primary tumor resection. In each case, whole RNA from tumor, nontumor lung or frozen PBMC was sequenced unsorted. TCRdb called the 5' RACE reads again in MiXCR, with one record for every CDR3 protein. The sample records about 10,000 distinct CDR3 sequences, 4.5% to 7% being singletons. This specimen consisted of PBMCs, obtained at surgery. The receptor source for this set is a male donor with early-stage non-small cell lung cancer.

The rearrangement links TRBV7-9 to TRBJ1-1; D call uncertain. This CDR3 region has 13 residues. V was clipped by 4 bases and J by 3 bases, with 9 bases between them. CDR1 and CDR2 from the germline V gene are SEHNR and FQNEAQ (reference sequence). This CDR3 is CASSSRLYTEAFF. In DNA, the CDR3 is TGTGCCAGCAGCTCAAGACTGTACACTGAAGCTTTCTTT.

Within the sample, this clonotype is medium-sized. Since the CDR3 does not end with the conserved phenylalanine or tryptophan, this likely comes from a read error. The gene calls are TRBV2 and TRBJ2-7; the D is unclear. The CDR3 loop spans 13 amino acids. Germline V gives CDR1 SNHLY, CDR2 FYNNEI. The V gene lost 1 base and the J gene lost 2 bases, with 6 bases spanning the gap. The DNA for the CDR3 is TGTGCCAGCAGTGAAGGGAACACCTACGAGCAGTACTCC. Protein: CASSEGNTYEQYS.

In its sample, this clonotype was seen many times. V and J are TRBV12-3 or TRBV12-4 and TRBJ2-7; no clear D gene. CDR3 length: 11 amino acids. V lost 1 base and J 3 bases, leaving 1 base between the germline ends. The CDR3 coding sequence is TGTGCCAGCAGTTTAGGCTACGAGCAGTACTTC. Its translation: CASSLGYEQYF.

This clonotype was counted at least ten times. The genes are TRBV7-2 and TRBJ2-1; weak D call: TRBD1 (6 bases). The ends were cut back, 4 bases at V and 15 bases at J, with 16 bases in the middle. Germline V CDR1 and CDR2: SGHTA, FQGNSA. The CDR3 contains 12 residues. This CDR3 is CASSSLQGPRFF. The CDR3 bases are TGTGCCAGCAGCTCTCTACAGGGCCCTCGGTTCTTC.

Ten or more counts support this clonotype. This chain joins TRBV29-1 and TRBJ1-5, with 7 nucleotides matching TRBD1. Trimming took 6 bases from V and 0 from J; bases not matched to a gene: 5. The germline gives CDR1 SQVTM, CDR2 ANQGSEA. The CDR3 is made up of 14 amino acids. The CDR3 DNA follows: TGCAGCGTGACCGGGACAGATAGCAATCAGCCCCAGCATTTT. Amino acid sequence: CSVTGTDSNQPQHF.

This clonotype has at least ten counts. This chain links TRBV28 with TRBJ1-1; D gene ambiguous. Germline V CDR1 and CDR2: MDHEN, SYDVKM. There are 11 residues in the CDR3. V was trimmed by 10 bases and J by 1 base, leaving 7 bases between them. The CDR3 here is CATKPNTEAFF. The CDR3 region has the DNA TGTGCCACCAAGCCGAACACTGAAGCTTTCTTT.

There are many counts of this clonotype. V is TRBV20-1 and J is TRBJ1-6; 7 nucleotides match TRBD1. Trimming took 6 bases from V and 10 from J; bases not matched to a gene: 12. The CDR3 sequence is 14 residues long. Germline CDR1 and CDR2: DFQATT and SNEGSKA (reference sequence). The CDR3 nucleotides are TGCAGTGCAGCAAGGGACAGCCCAAGATCACCCCTCCACTTT. This gives the protein CSAARDSPRSPLHF.

Details on this clonotype: Since a much larger clone is just one base distant, this may be a read error. The CDR3 does not end in the conserved phenylalanine or tryptophan, so this is likely a read error. This chain joins TRBV12-3 or TRBV12-4 and TRBJ2-1; 15 positions agree with TRBD2. V lost 6 bases and J lost 9; bases outside the gene matches: 3. This CDR3 is 14 amino acids long. CDR3 DNA sequence: TGTGCCAGCAGAGGACTAGCGGGAGGGGGTGAGCAGTTCTTG. Translation gives CASRGLAGGGEQFL.

In this sample, this clonotype turned up a few times. The chain has TRBV7-2 and TRBJ1-3; no clear D gene. The CDR3 contains 17 residues. The germline gives CDR1 SGHTA, CDR2 FQGNSA. The germline V and J ends were trimmed by 2 bases and 2 bases, with 16 bases remaining between them. CDR3 bases: TGTGCCAGCAGCTTATATGGCCAGAAGGCAACTGGAAACACCATATATTTT. This translates into CASSLYGQKATGNTIYF.

This clonotype was seen repeatedly, ten times or more. The chain carries TRBV5-1 and TRBJ2-7; perhaps TRBD2 as D (6 bases). Germline V gene data show CDR1 as SGHRS and CDR2 as YFSETQ. Trimming cost V 0 bases and J 4 bases, with 11 bases left between them. The CDR3 is 14 residues long. The CDR3 DNA reads TGCGCCAGCAGCTTGGGAGGCGGGATTTACGAGCAGTACTTC. Protein: CASSLGGGIYEQYF.

This clonotype has only a few counts. The genes are TRBV7-2 and TRBJ1-2; D is uncertain. The CDR3 totals 14 residues. Germline assignment: CDR1 SGHTA and CDR2 FQGNSA. V shed 3 bases and J shed 1 base, with 9 bases lying between them. CDR3 in amino acids: CASSFDPFNYGYTF. For the CDR3, the DNA is TGTGCCAGCAGCTTCGACCCATTTAACTATGGCTACACCTTC.

This clonotype was detected ten times or more. This chain links TRBV28 with TRBJ2-7; no definite D call. The V end lost 8 bases, the J end lost 0 bases, and 11 bases lay between the germline ends. Looked up from germline, CDR1 is MDHEN and CDR2 is SYDVKM. This CDR3 is built from 13 residues. CDR3 sequence (DNA): TGTGCCAGCGGGTCATTTAGCTCCTACGAGCAGTACTTC. Translating gives CASGSFSSYEQYF.

The chain links TRBV6-2 or TRBV6-3 to TRBJ1-1; 12 bases line up with TRBD1. This CDR3 is built from 14 residues. V shed 0 bases, J shed 11 bases, and the junction held 4 bases outside the gene matches. Germline loops: CDR1 MNHEY, CDR2 SVGEGT. CDR3 loop: CASSYSGTGGLAFF. Written as DNA, the CDR3 is TGTGCCAGCAGTTACTCGGGGACAGGGGGCCTGGCTTTCTTT.

Many counts were recorded for this clonotype. The chain combines TRBV27 with TRBJ2-1; D is possibly TRBD2 (5 bases). The germline V gene has CDR1 MNHEY and CDR2 SMNVEV (reference sequence). The CDR3 runs to 13 residues. Trimming pared 3 bases from V and 6 bases from J, leaving 9 bases between. CDR3 amino acids: CASSFVSGNEQFF. The CDR3 coding sequence is TGTGCCAGCAGTTTTGTGAGCGGCAATGAGCAGTTCTTC.

This clonotype has ten or more counts. The chain is built from TRBV6-5 and TRBJ2-5, with 9 bases that match TRBD1. The CDR3 runs to 13 residues. Germline CDR1 and CDR2: MNHEY and SVGAGI. Trimming cost V 7 bases and J 7 bases; bases outside gene matches: 7. CDR3 DNA sequence: TGTGCCAGCAACCCCGGACAGGGGTGGACCCAGTACTTC. Its translation is CASNPGQGWTQYF.

The chain combines TRBV28 with TRBJ1-2; D possibly corresponds to TRBD1 (6 bases). The germline V and J ends were trimmed by 7 bases and 4 bases, with 10 bases remaining between them. The CDR3 runs 12 residues. CDR1 MDHEN and CDR2 SYDVKM come from the germline V gene. The CDR3, as DNA: TGTGCCAGCACGGGGGCAGGCTATGGCTACACCTTC. Translated, it gives CASTGAGYGYTF.

This clonotype appeared many times. V and J are TRBV2 and TRBJ2-5; the D is unclear. The CDR3 is made up of 13 amino acids. The V end was cut by 4 bases, the J end by 3 bases, with 9 bases between. CDR1 is SNHLY, CDR2 FYNNEI, per germline. CDR3 sequence: CASSGEIKETQYF. The CDR3 nucleotides read TGTGCCAGCAGTGGTGAGATAAAAGAGACCCAGTACTTC. Looking up the rest from reference TRBV2 and TRBJ2-5 gives the full variable domain: EPEVTQTPSHQVTQMGQEVILRCVPISNHLYFYWYRQILGQKVEFLVSFYNNEISEKSEIFDDQFSVERPDGSNFTLKIRSTKLEDSAMYFCASSGEIKETQYFGPGTRLLVL.

This clonotype is labeled as medium-sized (0.01 to 0.1%). This chain uses TRBV5-1 with TRBJ1-1; D is possibly TRBD1 (5 bases). V gave up 6 bases and J gave up 0 bases, with 15 bases separating them. Germline values: CDR1 SGHRS, CDR2 YFSETQ. This CDR3 comprises 15 residues. CDR3 region: CASIRGTNMNTEAFF. The CDR3 region has the DNA TGCGCCAGCATTCGGGGGACTAACATGAACACTGAAGCTTTCTTT.